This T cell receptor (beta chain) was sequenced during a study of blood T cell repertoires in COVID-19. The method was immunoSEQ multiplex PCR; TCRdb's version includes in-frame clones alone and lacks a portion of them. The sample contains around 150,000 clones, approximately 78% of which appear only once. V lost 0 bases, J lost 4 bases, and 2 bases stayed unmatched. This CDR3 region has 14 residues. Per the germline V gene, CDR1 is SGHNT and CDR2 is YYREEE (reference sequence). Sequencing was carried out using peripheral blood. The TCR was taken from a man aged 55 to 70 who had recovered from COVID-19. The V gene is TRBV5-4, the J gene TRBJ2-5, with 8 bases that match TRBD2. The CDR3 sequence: CASSLAGGAETQYF. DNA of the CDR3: TGTGCCAGCAGCTTGGCCGGGGGGGCAGAGACCCAGTACTTC.